The TCR beta chain under discussion was sequenced for a study of cytomegalovirus exposure and HLA in healthy donors. Across the whole study: Earlier, about 179 million T cells were analyzed, and 90 million to 140 million unique TCR beta sequences were found among them.

The CDR3 consists of 17 residues. With 3 bases removed from V and 7 bases from J, the gap between germline ends came to 24 bases. Points on this clone: The target antigen is unknown.

General study findings and limits: The number of N-insertions in an Asian-associated ancestry cluster was reportedly below the 666-donor mean in a later analysis. Certain sequence variants were highly shared and formed a cluster, and this cluster was likely a sequencing artifact. An analysis done earlier found most TCR beta V segments productive about 87% or about 30% of the time.

With 60 Vbeta and 13 Jbeta primers, the PCR was carried out. Only in-frame clones appear in the TCRdb table, and some are missing; sequencing was by immunoSEQ multiplex PCR. Its clone listing holds about 210,000 clones. Specimen: PBMCs. This sequence joins TRBV23-1 and TRBJ1-2, with D maybe TRBD1 (5 bases). TRBV23-1 is an open reading frame, and its role is uncertain. The receptor's source is a woman aged 25 to 39 in good health and CMV-seropositive. In DNA, the CDR3 is TGCGCCAGCAGTCACATACCGGGACTTCCGGGGCGCCGTGGCTACACCTTC. Its translation is CASSHIPGLPGRRGYTF.